The rows below give T cell receptor beta chains drawn from one sample of a study of blood T cell repertoires in COVID-19. Sequencing was performed with immunoSEQ multiplex PCR; in TCRdb, only in-frame clones are kept and a portion is missing. The data show approximately 23,000 clones, with 70% to 90% seen just once and about 6.5% held by the top ten. The sample consisted of peripheral blood. Receptor source: a woman older than 75 with active COVID-19. The CDR3 runs from the conserved cysteine through the conserved F or W. The D gene is left open where the match is weak. A row's size may be missing; if present it is once, few, many or a size class.

cdr3_nt	cdr3_aa	v_call	clone_size	d_call	j_call
TGTGCCAGCAGCTTGGTTACTAGCGGGCGGGAGACCCAGTACTTC	CASSLVTSGRETQYF	TRBV5-4	.	TRBD2	TRBJ2-5
TGCGCCAGCAGCCAGGCGGAGGGATCTGGAAACACCATATATTTT	CASSQAEGSGNTIYF	TRBV4-3	.	.	TRBJ1-3
TGTGCCAGCAGCCCTTTGGGGCAGGCGTCCTACGAGCAGTACTTC	CASSPLGQASYEQYF	TRBV7-8	.	.	TRBJ2-7
TGTGCCAGCAGCTTCCGCGGGTTCGAGACCCAGTACTTC	CASSFRGFETQYF	TRBV9	.	.	TRBJ2-5
TGTGCCAGCAGTGACTCGACGGCAGCGGGGGGCCAGTACAATGAGCAGTTCTTC	CASSDSTAAGGQYNEQFF	TRBV6-4	.	TRBD2	TRBJ2-1
TGTGCCAGCACCCCCCGGGGACAGAGTAATTCACCCCTCCACTTT	CASTPRGQSNSPLHF	TRBV6-2/TRBV6-3	once	TRBD1	TRBJ1-6
TGTGCCAGCAGCAACAGGGTCGCCTATGGCTACACCTTC	CASSNRVAYGYTF	TRBV28	.	.	TRBJ1-2
TGTGCCATCAGTGATCCTGAGGCTGGAAACACCATATATTTT	CAISDPEAGNTIYF	TRBV10-3	.	.	TRBJ1-3
TGTGCCAGCAGCCTCACTAGCGGAGTTTACAATGAGCAGTTCTTC	CASSLTSGVYNEQFF	TRBV11-2	.	TRBD2	TRBJ2-1
TGTGCCAGCAGCGTAGAAGGGACATCTGGAAACACCATATATTTT	CASSVEGTSGNTIYF	TRBV9	.	.	TRBJ1-3
TGTGCCAGCAGCTTTGCAGGGGCAGGATACAATGAGCAGTTCTTC	CASSFAGAGYNEQFF	TRBV7-9	.	.	TRBJ2-1